This is a list of T cell receptor beta chains from one sample in a study of naive and memory T cell subsets. MiXCR, applied by TCRdb to the 5' RACE reads, yields one record per CDR3 protein. The data show about 22,000 distinct CDR3 sequences, roughly 4% seen once. These receptors originate from a male donor in good health. The conserved cysteine and the conserved F or W are not part of the CDR3 here.

cdr3_aa: ASTDRFGGRDIQY
cdr3_length: 13
v_call: TRBV19

cdr3_aa: ASSQGQVTYNEQF
cdr3_length: 13
v_call: TRBV6-5

cdr3_aa: ASSYRRGTSLYEQF
cdr3_length: 14
v_call: TRBV7-2

cdr3_aa: SVAPGQSYNEQF
cdr3_length: 12
v_call: TRBV29-1

cdr3_aa: ASSQGITGGDGYT
cdr3_length: 13
v_call: TRBV4-3

cdr3_aa: SAYSGTFSYEQY
cdr3_length: 12
v_call: TRBV20-1

cdr3_aa: ASSQGTLSEQY
cdr3_length: 11
v_call: TRBV3-1

cdr3_aa: ASSIVSGPNQPQH
cdr3_length: 13
v_call: TRBV19

cdr3_aa: ASSQGSGELF
cdr3_length: 10
v_call: TRBV19

cdr3_aa: ASRDSVAKNIQY
cdr3_length: 12
v_call: TRBV27

cdr3_aa: ASSQEPPRPVGGELF
cdr3_length: 15
v_call: TRBV3-1

cdr3_aa: SATGGENYGYT
cdr3_length: 11
v_call: TRBV20-1

cdr3_aa: ASSKPRDRGTDTQY
cdr3_length: 14
v_call: TRBV27

cdr3_aa: ASSQRLGGDAFEQY
cdr3_length: 14
v_call: TRBV4-3

cdr3_aa: ASWDRSQPQH
cdr3_length: 10
v_call: TRBV6-2/TRBV6-3

cdr3_aa: ASSPNRGYGQF
cdr3_length: 11
v_call: TRBV14

cdr3_aa: ASSQAFTSGTSGPYEQY
cdr3_length: 17
v_call: TRBV4-3

cdr3_aa: AISVRGSYNEQF
cdr3_length: 12
v_call: TRBV10-3

cdr3_aa: ASSLRQGGSGANVLT
cdr3_length: 15
v_call: TRBV5-1

cdr3_aa: ASSYAGTGSQETQY
cdr3_length: 14
v_call: TRBV6-2/TRBV6-3